Here is one T cell receptor beta chain with its context. The target antigen is unknown. The read gets to within 3 residues of the CDR3 end, and the germline J gene fills in the rest. The germline gives CDR1 LNHDA, CDR2 SQIVND (reference sequence). The J segment lost 9 bases and the V segment lost 5 bases, leaving 8 bases of the junction unmatched. The CDR3 runs to 14 residues. Clones were read by immunoSEQ multiplex PCR, and TCRdb kept only the in-frame ones, dropping some. This repertoire includes some 40,000 clones. This entry is derived from a study of T cells in women clearing cervical HPV infection. Study-wide results and limits: Associations may precede or follow infection; HPV-specific or memory T cells were not isolated.

This chain connects TRBV19 to TRBJ2-1; 9 bases agree with TRBD2. The sample consisted of blood buffy coat. The TCR sequence derives from a woman between 18 and 70 years old with a cervical HPV16 infection that either progressed to CIN3+ or cleared (not recorded which). The sequenced part of the CDR3 DNA is TGTGCCAGTAGTCGGTCTAGCGGGGAGATTGAG. Translated, it gives CASSRSSGEIE. The full-length CDR3 reads as CASSRSSGEIEQFF.